This T cell receptor beta chain was retrieved from a study of cytomegalovirus exposure and HLA in healthy donors. At the level of the study: Of over 300 genotyped donors, more than 75% clustered with self-reported Caucasian donors.

Whole-study findings and limits: Among donors in an Asian-associated ancestry cluster, a later analysis reportedly found fewer N-insertions than the approximately 700-donor mean. In a later analysis, the majority of CMV-associated beta chains seemingly showed HLA restriction.

This CDR3 is built from 12 residues. Losses at the gene ends were 10 bases for V and 7 bases for J; bases not matched to a gene: 7. Per the germline V gene, CDR1 is MRHNA and CDR2 is SNTAGT. Primers for the PCR totalled 60 Vbeta and 13 Jbeta. Method: immunoSEQ multiplex PCR; TCRdb's copy keeps in-frame clones and lacks some. The data contain fewer than 150,000 clones, over 70% of them singletons. Comments on this clone: Its antigen is not identified.

The J gene is TRBJ1-2, the V gene TRBV6-4, with 9 nucleotides matching TRBD1. The TCR sequence derives from a man aged 35 to 55 in good health and CMV-seropositive. Sequencing was carried out using PBMCs. The CDR3 nucleotides read TGTGCCACCTCGGGGACAGGGATTGGCTACACCTTC. Translated, it gives CATSGTGIGYTF.